Reported below is one TCR beta chain. The antigen is unknown. Trimming shortened V by 6 bases and J by 7 bases, and 16 bases separated the two germline ends. The CDR3 runs to 13 residues. This sample is drawn from a study of T cells after yellow fever vaccination. A single record per CDR3 protein comes from TCRdb applying MiXCR to the 5' RACE reads. The table records 250,000 to 300,000 distinct CDR3 sequences, 10% to 15% of them present only once. Study-level results: The presence of abundant clonotypes contaminating from the bulk population was possible in FACS-sorted repertoires. Weaker overall, the secondary response nonetheless peaked faster (day 5 versus 15). Boosting was followed by the reappearance of most primary-vaccination clones (around 95% CD4, roughly 90% CD8).

The sequenced sample was CD4+ T cells sorted from PBMCs, obtained 45 days after the yellow fever booster vaccination. V gene TRBV12-3 or TRBV12-4 combines with J gene TRBJ2-7; D might be TRBD1 or TRBD2, each matching 6 bases. This clonotype was obtained from a man aged 30 to 45 who received the YFV17D yellow fever vaccine. The CDR3 region has the DNA TGTGCCAGCAGCCTTAACTCGGGGGCGGAGCAGTACTTC. This sequence encodes CASSLNSGAEQYF.